Listed here are 29 T cell receptor beta chains from one sample, sequenced in a study of cytomegalovirus exposure and HLA in healthy donors. The repertoire was sequenced with immunoSEQ multiplex PCR; TCRdb's copy has only in-frame clones and lacks some. Counted here are around 140,000 clones, roughly 87% occurring once; the ten biggest clones make up 4.5% to 5.5%. Sequencing used PBMCs. The receptors stem from a man aged 18 to 30 in good health and CMV-seropositive.

The chain employs TRBV29-1 and TRBJ2-1; D is undetermined. Germline lookup yields CDR1 SQVTM and CDR2 ANQGSEA. With 3 bases removed from V and 6 bases from J, the gap between germline ends came to 6 bases. The CDR3 consists of 11 residues. CDR3: CSVDLFNEQFF. DNA for the CDR3: TGCAGCGTTGACCTATTCAATGAGCAGTTCTTC.

The V call is TRBV29-1, the J call TRBJ2-3, with D perhaps TRBD2 (6 bases). The germline CDR1 and CDR2 sequences are SQVTM and ANQGSEA. The CDR3 sequence is 14 residues long. V was shortened by 1 base and J by 4 bases, with 12 bases between the two germline ends. This CDR3 is CSVEGLARADTQYF. CDR3 coding DNA: TGCAGCGTTGAAGGCCTAGCGAGGGCAGATACGCAGTATTTT.

The J gene is TRBJ1-3, the V gene TRBV18, with 7 bases matching TRBD1. CDR1 and CDR2 from the germline V gene are KGHSH and LQKENI. CDR3 size: 16 residues. The V and J ends lost 8 bases and 0 bases, in that order; junction bases with no gene match: 10. DNA of the CDR3: TGTGCCAGCGCCGGGGACAGACAGCTCTCTGGAAACACCATATATTTT. Its protein is CASAGDRQLSGNTIYF.

V gene TRBV15 combines with J gene TRBJ1-4; D gene unclear. Per germline, CDR1 LNHNV and CDR2 YYDKDF (reference sequence). This CDR3 has 16 residues. The V and J ends lost 0 bases and 5 bases respectively, with 13 bases between them. The CDR3 DNA reads TGTGCCACCAGCAGAGATCGGGTTCCCTCCAATGAAAAACTGTTTTTT. This translates into CATSRDRVPSNEKLFF.

The J gene is TRBJ1-1, the V gene TRBV6-1; no clear D. Germline V gives CDR1 MNHNS, CDR2 SASEGT. V was shortened by 1 base and J by 1 base, with 7 bases between the two germline ends. The length of the CDR3 is 14 residues. The CDR3 sequence: CASSEVLGNTEAFF. In DNA, the CDR3 is TGTGCCAGCAGTGAAGTCCTAGGGAACACTGAAGCTTTCTTT.

For this clone: The sample carries other DNA sequences with the same CDR3. J is TRBJ2-1 and V is TRBV6-4; 7 nucleotides align to TRBD2. The CDR3 contains 15 residues. The ends lost 0 bases at V and 1 base at J; junction bases unmatched: 0. Germline V gene sequence: CDR1 MRHNA, CDR2 SNTAGT. DNA for the CDR3: TGTGCCAGCAGTGACTCAGCGGGATCCTACAATGAGCAGTTCTTC. This translates into CASSDSAGSYNEQFF.

This clone appeared a single time. The chain employs TRBV19 and TRBJ1-4; TRBD1 matches at 7 bases. The CDR3 loop spans 14 amino acids. Looked up from germline, CDR1 is LNHDA and CDR2 is SQIVND (reference sequence). V gave up 6 bases and J gave up 7 bases; unmatched junction bases: 8. The CDR3 nucleotides read TGTGCCAGTAGAAAAAGACAGGGTGGTGAAAAACTGTTTTTT. It translates to CASRKRQGGEKLFF.

V usage is TRBV19 and J usage is TRBJ2-1; no clear D. The V gene lost 7 bases and the J gene lost 8 bases, with 15 bases spanning the gap. CDR1 is LNHDA, CDR2 SQIVND, per germline (reference sequence). The CDR3 runs 13 residues. CDR3 bases: TGTGCCAGTACCCCTGTAGCCGGCCATGAGCAGTTCTTC. Amino acids: CASTPVAGHEQFF.

This sequence joins TRBV19 and TRBJ1-5; the D gene is possibly TRBD1 (5 bases). Germline V gives CDR1 LNHDA, CDR2 SQIVND (reference sequence). Between the trimmed V and J ends, which lost 1 base and 7 bases, there was a span of 8 bases. This CDR3 has 13 residues. DNA for the CDR3: TGTGCCAGTAGTATAGGCGGGGGGCAGCCCCAGCATTTT. This sequence encodes CASSIGGGQPQHF.

The V and J genes are TRBV28 and TRBJ1-5; 7 bases fit TRBD1. V was pared by 5 bases and J by 4 bases, with 5 bases of the junction left unmatched. This CDR3 spans 14 amino acids. Germline V gene sequence: CDR1 MDHEN, CDR2 SYDVKM. The CDR3 DNA reads TGTGCCAGCAGTCTCCGGGACAGTAATCAGCCCCAGCATTTT. Amino acid sequence: CASSLRDSNQPQHF.

In its sample, this clone was seen a few times. The DNA for the CDR3 is TGTGCCAGCAGCCAGACTAGCGGGGGAGATTACTACGAGCAGTACTTC. This gives the protein CASSQTSGGDYYEQYF. V is TRBV4-2 and J is TRBJ2-7; 12 positions agree with TRBD2. Unmatched junction bases numbered 6, after V lost 3 bases and J lost 3 bases. Germline V CDR1 and CDR2: LGHNA, YNFKEQ. CDR3 length equals 16 residues.

The rearrangement joins TRBV27 to TRBJ1-1; no clear D. The germline gives CDR1 MNHEY, CDR2 SMNVEV (reference sequence). V was trimmed by 5 bases and J by 1 base, leaving 11 bases between them. The CDR3 totals 14 residues. The CDR3 loop reads CASSLGLANTEAFF. The CDR3 DNA is TGTGCCAGCAGTCTAGGTCTAGCGAACACTGAAGCTTTCTTT.

The rearrangement links TRBV25-1 to TRBJ2-5, with a weak D call TRBD2 (5 bases). Germline loops: CDR1 MGHDK, CDR2 SYGVNS. This CDR3 has 13 amino acids. The ends were cut back, 1 base at V and 11 bases at J, with 14 bases in the middle. The CDR3 DNA is TGTGCCAGCAGTGAATCGCATTCGTGGGAGCAGTACTTC. It yields the protein CASSESHSWEQYF. Drawing the rest from reference TRBV25-1 and TRBJ2-5, the complete variable domain is EADIYQTPRYLVIGTGKKITLECSQTMGHDKMYWYQQDPGMELHLIHYSYGVNSTEKGDLSSESTVSRIRTEHFPLTLESARPSHTSQYLCASSESHSWEQYFGPGTRLLVL.

The V and J genes are TRBV5-4 and TRBJ2-5; D is unresolved. CDR1 and CDR2 from the germline V gene are SGHNT and YYREEE (reference sequence). V gave up 4 bases and J gave up 3 bases, with 4 bases separating them. CDR3 size: 11 residues. This CDR3 is CASSLEETQYF. The CDR3 nucleotides read TGTGCCAGCAGCCTAGAAGAGACCCAGTACTTC.

The chain joins TRBV7-6 to TRBJ2-1; 12 bases match TRBD2. The CDR3 extends over 16 amino acids. Germline loops: CDR1 SGHVS, CDR2 FNYEAQ. V was clipped by 4 bases and J by 3 bases; unmatched bases: 4. The CDR3 coding sequence is TGTGCCAGCAGCTCCGGGACTAGCGGGTACTACAATGAGCAGTTCTTC. Encoded protein: CASSSGTSGYYNEQFF.

This chain connects TRBV4-1 to TRBJ2-5; maybe TRBD2 (5 bases). Germline CDR1 reads MGHRA; CDR2 reads YSYEKL. The CDR3 covers 13 residues. With 1 base removed from V and 5 bases from J, the gap between germline ends came to 8 bases. The CDR3 is CASSQGGSETQYF. CDR3 bases: TGCGCCAGCAGCCAAGGAGGGTCGGAGACCCAGTACTTC.

The gene calls are TRBV5-1 and TRBJ1-1, with D tentatively TRBD1 (5 bases). V gave up 3 bases and J gave up 5 bases, with 14 bases separating them. The CDR3 is 14 amino acids. Germline CDR1 is SGHRS and CDR2 is YFSETQ. The CDR3 spells CASSSTGTGTEAFF. Here the CDR3 DNA reads TGCGCCAGCAGCTCCACCGGGACTGGGACTGAAGCTTTCTTT.

V gene TRBV5-1 combines with J gene TRBJ2-7; maybe TRBD1 (6 bases). This CDR3 region has 12 residues. With 0 bases removed from V and 7 bases from J, the gap between germline ends came to 8 bases. Germline CDR1 reads SGHRS; CDR2 reads YFSETQ. The CDR3 sequence is CASSLAGEEQYF. CDR3 sequence (DNA): TGCGCCAGCAGCTTGGCAGGGGAAGAGCAGTACTTC.

V gene TRBV28 combines with J gene TRBJ2-7; TRBD2 matches 14 bases. The CDR3 is 14 amino acids. V was pared by 11 bases and J by 7 bases, with 10 bases of the junction left unmatched. In germline, CDR1 is MDHEN, CDR2 SYDVKM. The CDR3 here is CAGPGLAGEGEQYF. The CDR3 DNA reads as TGTGCCGGCCCGGGACTAGCGGGAGAGGGGGAGCAGTACTTC.

The chain has TRBV25-1 and TRBJ1-1; D gene uncertain. V gave up 4 bases and J gave up 2 bases, with 11 bases separating them. The CDR3 contains 14 residues. Germline CDR1 and CDR2: MGHDK and SYGVNS. The CDR3 bases are TGTGCCAGCAGTGGCCGACACTTCAACACTGAAGCTTTCTTT. It translates to CASSGRHFNTEAFF.

The rearrangement links TRBV27 to TRBJ1-5, with 11 bases identical to TRBD1. This CDR3 spans 18 amino acids. V dropped 4 bases and J dropped 4; count of bases not matched to a gene: 12. Germline CDR1 is MNHEY and CDR2 is SMNVEV (reference sequence). CDR3 DNA sequence: TGTGCCAGCAGTTATTCGTATACCGGGACAGGGGGGAATCAGCCCCAGCATTTT. Translation: CASSYSYTGTGGNQPQHF.

CDR3 DNA: TGCGCCAGCACCCAGGGTGGCGGTAATGAAAAACTGTTTTTT. Protein sequence: CASTQGGGNEKLFF. J is TRBJ1-4 and V is TRBV5-1; TRBD1 is a possible D gene (5 bases). The CDR3 loop spans 14 amino acids. Germline CDR1 and CDR2: SGHRS and YFSETQ. Trimming removed 6 bases at V and 4 bases at J, with 13 bases between.

The chain recombines TRBV5-1 with TRBJ2-1; a possible D gene is TRBD1 (6 bases). V lost 4 bases, J lost 1 base, and 21 bases lay in between. The CDR3 covers 18 residues. Germline CDR1 reads SGHRS; CDR2 reads YFSETQ. The CDR3 loop is CASSPFPYPGVSYNEQFF. CDR3 bases: TGCGCCAGCAGCCCATTCCCCTACCCAGGGGTTTCCTACAATGAGCAGTTCTTC.

This chain links TRBV5-1 with TRBJ2-5, with D hard to call. Germline V gives CDR1 SGHRS, CDR2 YFSETQ. This CDR3 comprises 15 residues. Trimming removed 3 bases from V and 2 bases from J, with 14 bases in between. CDR3 residues: CASSSRPGSQETQYF. DNA of the CDR3: TGCGCCAGCAGCTCCCGGCCAGGATCTCAAGAGACCCAGTACTTC.

The chain uses TRBV5-8 and TRBJ1-4, with 10 bases identical to TRBD1. After removal of 2 bases from V and 0 bases from J, the junction contained 4 bases not matched to a gene. The CDR3 has 17 residues. The V gene's germline CDR1 is SGHTS and CDR2 YDEGEE. In DNA, the CDR3 is TGTGCCAGCAGCTTATTCGACAGGGGGCCAACTAATGAAAAACTGTTTTTT. Amino acid sequence: CASSLFDRGPTNEKLFF.

The V call is TRBV6-5, the J call TRBJ1-1, with D tentatively TRBD1 (5 bases). The CDR3 sequence is 13 residues long. The V end was cut by 0 bases, the J end by 6 bases, with 8 bases between. The germline CDR1 and CDR2 sequences are MNHEY and SVGAGI. Here the CDR3 DNA reads TGTGCCAGCAGTTACTCTCTCAGGGCTGAAGCTTTCTTT. Translating gives CASSYSLRAEAFF.

This rearrangement joins TRBV29-1 to TRBJ2-1; D is perhaps TRBD1 (6 bases). This CDR3 contains 13 residues. Trimming removed 5 bases from V and 5 bases from J, with 13 bases in between. Per the germline V gene, CDR1 is SQVTM and CDR2 is ANQGSEA. CDR3 protein: CSVRQGLNNEQFF. The CDR3 coding sequence is TGCAGCGTTAGGCAGGGGTTAAACAATGAGCAGTTCTTC.

This chain links TRBV5-1 with TRBJ2-3, with TRBD1 identical over 8 bases. This CDR3 is built from 14 residues. Losses at the gene ends were 3 bases for V and 1 base for J; bases not matched to a gene: 1. Germline CDR1 is SGHRS and CDR2 is YFSETQ. The CDR3 loop reads CASSSTGGTDTQYF. The CDR3 bases are TGCGCCAGCAGCTCGACAGGGGGCACAGATACGCAGTATTTT.

The chain joins TRBV7-9 to TRBJ1-1; D gene uncertain. The CDR3 runs 11 residues. Germline assignment: CDR1 SEHNR and CDR2 FQNEAQ (reference sequence). With 1 base removed from V and 11 bases from J, the gap between germline ends came to 8 bases. The CDR3 sequence: CASSLGRGAFF. The CDR3 nucleotides are TGTGCCAGCAGCTTAGGCCGCGGGGCTTTCTTT.